This TCR beta chain comes out of a study of blood T cells in healthy people across ages. Primed by a sample-barcoded 5' primer and a J-beta primer mix, a second PCR proceeded for 7 to 11 cycles. TCRdb analysed the 5' RACE reads with MiXCR anew, one entry per CDR3 protein. The sample carries about 540,000 distinct CDR3 sequences, 24% recorded once. Trimming removed 3 bases at V and 0 bases at J, with 12 bases between. This CDR3 has 15 amino acids. Germline V gene sequence: CDR1 DFQATT, CDR2 SNEGSKA (reference sequence). The same specimen was also included in a second study, on T cells of mothers and their children.

The V call is TRBV20-1, the J call TRBJ2-1, with D unclear. Sequencing was performed on blood. This clonotype originated in a boy between 10 and 17 years old in good health. The CDR3 DNA reads as TGCAGTGCTAGTTCCCAGGCGGACTCCTACAATGAGCAGTTCTTC. It yields the protein CSASSQADSYNEQFF.